This T cell receptor (beta chain) stems from a study of cytomegalovirus exposure and HLA in healthy donors (dated by TCRdb to the late 2010s). Study-level background: According to an earlier analysis of 450 to 650 of the donors, about 180 million T cells yielded 117 million unique TCR beta sequences and 250 to 350 Gb of sequence data. Approximately 310 gigabases of sequencing data and 75 million to 85 million unique TCR sequences made up an early release that covered approximately 650 HLA-typed donors. Of the approximately 400 genotyped donors, 81% fell in the genetic ancestry cluster associated with self-reported Caucasian donors. The study aimed to test whether signatures of past pathogen exposure could be identified by cataloging public T cell receptors. Using immunosequencing, the study profiled T cell repertoires from 666 subjects and related those repertoires to cytomegalovirus serostatus. Besides the first cohort of 666 subjects, a separate validation cohort made up of 120 different subjects was used. To predict cytomegalovirus infection status, the study combined high-throughput TCR immunosequencing, statistical association of individual TCRs with disease status, and machine learning. To study patterns of TCR occurrence, a later analysis re-analyzed previously published TCR beta repertoires from several hundred donors and added high-resolution HLA genotyping. Rather than drawing on any new phenotypic data, the later analysis identified candidate immune exposures from TCR beta sequences and the way those sequences occurred across donors. An earlier analysis of 450 to 750 of the donors used high-throughput TCR beta sequencing to judge whether each TCR beta V gene segment behaved as functional or pseudogenic. Donor age, sex, ethnicity and CMV serostatus were collected together with the repertoire data. In a later genetic analysis, genome-wide SNP genotypes for about 55% of the roughly 670 donors were used, and that subset was treated as a discovery cohort. All discovery cohort repertoires had been generated using a single sequencing platform. HLA typing included class I and class II loci at four-digit resolution. Typing coverage differed by locus: A, B, C, DRB1 and DQB1 were typed in roughly 620-630 donors, DQA1 in about 560, DPA1 in approximately 600, and DPB1 in approximately 450. Several DR-DQ haplotypes were handled as single units for association and clustering because linkage in the cohort was strong. Across some 400 genotyped donors of the cohort, an average of about 200,000 unique TCR beta nucleotide sequences per donor were sequenced, and roughly 20% of those sequences were non-productive.

Libraries were prepared through the immunoSEQ multiplex PCR assay. The multiplex PCR relied on a mix of 60 forward primers for TCR Vbeta segments and 13 reverse primers for TCR Jbeta segments. The CDR3 region of rearranged TCR beta genes was amplified from genomic DNA with a multiplex PCR assay. The Illumina HiSeq System was used to sequence the amplified TCR beta libraries as 87-base-pair reads. Per the original workflow: A later analysis tallied tens of millions of unique TCR beta chains across the 666 repertoires, and approximately 12 million of those chains were shared by two or more donors. Raw reads were error-corrected and collapsed into unique sequences with a nearest-neighbor algorithm that merged closely related sequences to remove PCR and sequencing errors. V, D and J gene segments were assigned by aligning CDR3 sequences to IMGT reference sequences. For a sequence to be retained, a match of at least six nucleotides was required to both a V gene segment and a J gene segment. Rearrangements were called productive when the CDR3 lacked stop codons and stayed in frame with V and J; all others were non-productive. Following IMGT convention, CDR3 was defined as the stretch from the second conserved V-encoded cysteine up to the conserved J-encoded phenylalanine. In an earlier analysis of more than 550 of the donors, sequences lacking an unambiguous match to a single V gene segment were excluded. An earlier analysis of several hundred of the donors called V segments functional above 56.7% productive rearrangements and segregating when the between-donor standard deviation exceeded 5%. A statistical classification framework was built to diagnose cytomegalovirus status from the catalog of TCR beta chain sequences. V and J gene assignment, in a later analysis, came from comparing TCR nucleotide sequences with IMGT/GENE-DB human TR gene sequences. Using the TCRdist pipeline, a later analysis assigned CDR3 sequences along with most-parsimonious VDJ recombination scenarios. In a later analysis, each TCR beta chain was defined by its CDR3 amino acid sequence together with its V-gene family, and reads without a unique V-gene family were excluded. To address suspected cross-contamination and a sequencing artifact, a later analysis removed 592 highly shared, low-generation-probability nucleotide sequences. For each public chain, a later analysis derived a clonal expansion index from normalized ranks of inferred template counts within each repertoire. In a later analysis, generation probabilities were computed with a VDJ recombination model fitted to out-of-frame rearrangements, and the resulting probabilities were checked against IGoR. In a later analysis, TCR-TCR, TCR-HLA and TCR-CMV co-occurrence was scored with hypergeometric tests, and a repertoire-size bias correction was applied to TCR pairs. To estimate false discovery rates, a later analysis permuted the HLA or CMV assignments 20 times. In a later analysis, co-occurring TCRs were grouped with DBSCAN, and TCRdist sequence similarity was added when clustering was performed within HLA-allele-positive subsets. Repertoires with fewer than 30,000 or more than 120,000 public chains were left out of co-occurrence clustering, as were four to six repertoires with anomalous nucleotide sharing. TCRdb re-hosts the immuneACCESS table, in-frame sequences only. Its copies lack some clones; in the studies checked, an unresolved V gene accounts for under half of them, and the cause for the rest is not known. V and J calls and clone size are given by that table; D and trimming were obtained from the DNA. Present in this sample are under 250,000 clones, about 82% of which were seen just once. The ten top clones hold about 2.2% of the sample.

In total, more than 500 healthy bone marrow donors made up the cohort. At the time of sampling, all cohort members were nominally healthy, though unrecorded immune exposures were likely present. The donor was CMV seronegative and belonged to the group of over 350 seronegative cohort members. Each donor provided a peripheral blood sample, and peripheral blood mononuclear cells were used for TCR beta sequencing. Genomic DNA was extracted from the blood cell samples with the Qiagen DNeasy Blood Extraction Kit. In regard to this clone: Its binding antigen is unknown. Within one base of it there is no much larger clone, and no base qualities were kept.

General conclusions and limits of the study: Correlated functional status among segregating V segments might be attributable to linkage disequilibrium, but an unknown experimental factor could not be ruled out. Presence/absence analyses assumed roughly uniform sequencing depth across donors, an assumption that may not hold. A group of highly shared sequence variants was considered likely to be a technical artifact of the sequencing pipeline. Because counts were too low, about 18 rarely observed V segments, including chromosome 9 orphons, were excluded from the earlier analysis of 587 of the donors. Compared with the roughly 600-donor mean, donors in an Asian-associated ancestry cluster had fewer N-insertions in productive TCRs, according to a later genetic analysis. A further reported finding was that TCR beta sequences accurately predicted the HLA-A and HLA-B alleles for most subjects in the first cohort. A later analysis reported that several top co-occurrence clusters appeared linked to parvovirus B19, influenza, CMV and Epstein-Barr virus. For the cohort, immune exposure information was limited to CMV serostatus. In an earlier analysis of around 500 of the donors, most TCR beta V segments appeared in productive rearrangements about 87% or about 30% of the time, broadly matching IMGT annotations. Across donors, most TCR sequences were observed very rarely, whereas some public TCRs were present in many individuals. In both the original and validation cohorts, the classifier was reported to diagnose cytomegalovirus status with high specificity and sensitivity. At a false discovery rate of 0.05, a later analysis linked approximately 18,000 TCR beta sequences to specific HLA alleles. V-gene and J-gene trimming of TCR beta chains was associated with a missense DCLRE1C variant in a later genetic analysis, and the association was replicated in an independent cohort. A later analysis found that TCR association rates varied across HLA loci, with DRB1 alleles showing the most associated TCRs and HLA-C alleles the fewest. A few of the identified cytomegalovirus-associated TCR beta chains were confirmed in vitro to be specific for cytomegalovirus antigens. In a later analysis, most CMV-associated TCR beta chains were found to appear HLA-restricted, with HLA associations seemingly driven largely by CMV exposure. Only TCR beta chains were sequenced in this cohort, and the absence of alpha or paired-chain data limited detectable features. The authors suggested that the approach could potentially be extended to other disease states and immunological phenotypes. Compared with equally common non-associated chains, HLA-associated TCR beta chains in a later analysis were more clonally expanded and had lower generation probabilities. When HLA alleles, especially DR and DQ, strongly co-occurred, TCR associations were difficult to assign to individual alleles. Because HLA typing was unavailable for some donors at each locus, only the typed subset was used in association tests. The study gave a list of some 150 TCR beta chains associated with cytomegalovirus.

The receptor was isolated from a woman in her forties or fifties in good health and CMV-seronegative. What was sequenced was PBMCs.

The nucleotide sequence is TGTGCCAGCAGTTCCTTGGGGGCCCGGGGTGAAAAACTGTTTTTT. Its product reads: CASSSLGARGEKLFF. The chain employs TRBV27 and TRBJ1-4; TRBD1 could be the D gene, as 6 bases match. Trimming costs V 4 bases and J 7 bases, and their ends lie 16 bases apart. The germline V gene (reference sequence) supplies CDR1 MNHEY and CDR2 SMNVEV. The CDR3 has 15 amino acids, counting the end cysteine and phenylalanine. Only CDR3 DNA is held: 45 bases, read in frame from base 1.